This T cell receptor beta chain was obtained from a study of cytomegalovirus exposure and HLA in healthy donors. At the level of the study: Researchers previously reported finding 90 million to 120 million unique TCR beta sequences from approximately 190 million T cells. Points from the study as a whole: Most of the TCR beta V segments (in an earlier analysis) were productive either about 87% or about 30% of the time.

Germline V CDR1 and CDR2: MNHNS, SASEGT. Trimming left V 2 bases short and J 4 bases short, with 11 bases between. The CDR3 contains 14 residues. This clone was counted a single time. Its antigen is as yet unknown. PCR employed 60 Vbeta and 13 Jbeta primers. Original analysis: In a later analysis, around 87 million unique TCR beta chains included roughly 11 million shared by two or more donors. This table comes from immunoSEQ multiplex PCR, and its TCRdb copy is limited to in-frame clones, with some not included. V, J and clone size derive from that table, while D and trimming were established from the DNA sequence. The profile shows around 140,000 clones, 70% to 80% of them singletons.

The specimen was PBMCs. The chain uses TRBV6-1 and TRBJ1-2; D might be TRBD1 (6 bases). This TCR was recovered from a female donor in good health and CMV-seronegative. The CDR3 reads CASSEPGATYGYTF. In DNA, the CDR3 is TGTGCCAGCAGTGAACCAGGGGCTACCTATGGCTACACCTTC.